This T cell receptor beta chain was profiled in a study of metastatic and nonmetastatic thyroid tumors (dated by TCRdb to 2019 to 2021). Regarding the study in general: Repertoires were compared across peripheral blood and tumor or nodule tissue samples from malignant and benign thyroid patients. General conclusions and limits of the study: In both blood and tumor samples, malignant tumors were reported to have significantly higher TCR beta diversity than benign nodules.

The V and J ends are trimmed by 2 bases and 7 bases, leaving 21 bases between them. As encoded in the germline V gene, CDR1 is ENHRY while CDR2 is SYGVKD. The CDR3 covers 17 residues, taking in both the cysteine and the phenylalanine. Only CDR3 DNA is held: 51 bases, read in frame from base 1. None of the patients had been given any treatment before thyroid surgery. Using T-cell receptor beta sequencing, the researchers looked back retrospectively at clinical samples from patients, gathered between about 2012 and 2018. Concerning this clone: No antigen is known for it. No per-base quality is available; no much larger clone lies one base away.

The library was generated by PCR. Sequencing used an Illumina HiSeq 4000. The TCR beta-chain CDR3 region of each patient was profiled by high-throughput sequencing. On the authors' methods: The researchers built a classifier to tell apart papillary thyroid cancer patients with distant metastasis, based on CDR3 differences among clinicopathological groups. To measure repertoire diversity the researchers used the Shannon index, while the Morisita-Horn index served to gauge how similar the tumor and blood repertoires were. TCRdb trimmed the raw reads at Q25, called clones with MiXCR and kept productive beta chains. What appears here as the V and J calls and clone size reflects TCRdb's work, not the paper's. Recorded for this sample are fewer than 20,000 clones; 29% of them occurred a single time. The ten largest clones add up to less than 25% of the sample.

The rearranged segments are TRBV10-3 and TRBJ2-1; the D match is possibly TRBD1 or TRBD2, with 6 bases aligned in each. The clonotype was recovered from a male donor with papillary thyroid cancer or a benign thyroid nodule (not recorded which). Some clones in this sample may be carry-over from other donors' samples. The sequenced material came from tumor tissue. The nucleotides read TGTGCCATCAGTGAGACCACCGGGCTAGAGGGGGGTAATGAGCAGTTCTTC. Its protein reads: CAISETTGLEGGNEQFF.